Listed here is a single T cell receptor beta chain. The antigen remains undetermined. The CDR3 covers 15 residues. Germline V lookup: CDR1 MNHNY, CDR2 SVGAGI (reference sequence). Next came a second PCR, run for about 6 to 11 cycles, which used a sample-barcoded 5' primer along with a J-beta primer mix. Every single cDNA molecule received a tag from a template-switch adaptor with 12 random nucleotides. TCRdb itself ran the 5' RACE reads through MiXCR, one entry per CDR3 protein. This repertoire shows approximately 2,000,000 distinct CDR3 sequences, 35% to 50% found once; its top ten account for about 23%. The source of the sample is a study of blood T cells in healthy people across ages. Background on the study: The capture of about one barcoded beta molecule per two T cells was achieved by template switching. Overall study results and limits: Fewer expanded clones and more diversity marked long-lived versus aged donors.

The source material was blood. The rearrangement uses TRBV6-6 and TRBJ2-4; D gene uncertain. The closer fit of TRBJ2-7 to the DNA end suggests the J call may be wrong. This sequence was found in a human donor in good health. The CDR3 DNA is TGTGCCAGCAGCCAATCGTTCGGTATTACCTACGAGCAGTACTTC. Its protein is CASSQSFGITYEQYF.